The 28 T cell receptor beta chains below all came from one sample that was sequenced in a study of OX40 agonist ivuxolimab in advanced cancers. Using immunoSEQ multiplex PCR, the repertoire was profiled, and TCRdb retains in-frame clones only, with some absent. Of roughly 54,000 clones detected, about four fifths appear once; the ten largest clones hold 1.2%. The sample in question was CD4+ or CD8+ T cells sorted from blood, obtained in a trial of the OX40 agonist ivuxolimab. These receptors originate from an adult with an advanced solid tumor such as melanoma, head and neck, liver or kidney cancer.

This sequence joins TRBV10-3 and TRBJ2-1; 9 positions agree with TRBD1. CDR1 is ENHRY and CDR2 is SYGVKD in the germline V gene. V was clipped by 3 bases and J by 15 bases; unmatched bases: 9. The CDR3 is 13 residues long. Written as DNA, the CDR3 is TGTGCCATCAGTGATTCGGGACAGGGAAACCCGTTCTTC. Its protein product is CAISDSGQGNPFF.

The V and J genes are TRBV12-5 and TRBJ2-3; possible D gene TRBD2, 6 bases. Germline V gene data show CDR1 as LGHNT and CDR2 as FRNRAP. Trimming took off 0 bases at V and 1 base at J, with 11 bases between the two ends. This CDR3 has 16 residues. As DNA, the CDR3 is TGTGCTAGTGGTTTGGTATCCGGGAGTGGCACAGATACGCAGTATTTT. Translated, it gives CASGLVSGSGTDTQYF.

The chain recombines TRBV29-1 with TRBJ2-7, with a weak D call TRBD2 (6 bases). The germline V and J ends were trimmed by 3 bases and 5 bases, with 11 bases remaining between them. The CDR3 spans 12 residues. CDR1 SQVTM and CDR2 ANQGSEA come from the germline V gene. CDR3 in DNA: TGCAGCGTTGATAGGACGGGGGACGAGCAGTACTTC. Residues: CSVDRTGDEQYF.

V and J are TRBV18 and TRBJ2-6, with 8 bases matching TRBD1. This CDR3 is built from 18 residues. J gave up 0 bases and V 1 base, and 5 bases lay outside the gene matches. CDR1 and CDR2 from the germline V gene are KGHSH and LQKENI. The CDR3 is CASSPLGQGISGANVLTF. The CDR3 coding sequence is TGTGCCAGCTCACCACTAGGACAGGGTATCTCTGGGGCCAACGTCCTGACTTTC.

This clone came up once. The chain employs TRBV7-2 and TRBJ2-2; a possible D gene is TRBD1 (8 bases). The ends were cut back, 1 base at V and 5 bases at J, with 17 bases in the middle. CDR1 and CDR2 from the germline V gene are SGHTA and FQGNSA. The CDR3 consists of 17 residues. The CDR3 DNA is TGTGCCAGCAGCTTAGGGCCCAGGGGGCGGGGGACCGGGGAGCTGTTTTTT. This translates into CASSLGPRGRGTGELFF.

V and J are TRBV6-5 and TRBJ1-5; possible D gene TRBD1, 5 bases. V lost 6 bases, J lost 5 bases, and 17 bases lay in between. There are 15 residues in the CDR3. The germline V gene has CDR1 MNHEY and CDR2 SVGAGI. CDR3 region: CASSLARGRDQPQHF. CDR3 sequence (DNA): TGTGCCAGCAGCCTCGCCCGGGGCAGGGATCAGCCCCAGCATTTT.

The chain joins TRBV14 to TRBJ1-4; D gene uncertain. CDR1 and CDR2 from the germline V gene are SGHDN and FVKESK. This CDR3 is 14 amino acids long. V was pared by 8 bases and J by 5 bases, with 15 bases between. In nucleotides, the CDR3 is TGTGCCAGCCAAGGAGAGGGATGGAATGAAAAACTGTTTTTT. It translates to CASQGEGWNEKLFF.

This rearrangement joins TRBV5-1 to TRBJ2-3, with a weak D call TRBD1 (7 bases). V lost 2 bases and J lost 4, with 17 bases in between. The length of the CDR3 is 16 residues. Germline-derived CDR1 and CDR2 are SGHRS and YFSETQ. The CDR3 DNA reads as TGCGCCAGCAGCTTACCCAGACAGGGAGGCGCAGATACGCAGTATTTT. It translates to CASSLPRQGGADTQYF.

The chain recombines TRBV6-5 with TRBJ1-1; D ambiguous. Germline CDR1 MNHEY, CDR2 SVGAGI. The CDR3 has 13 residues. The V gene lost 6 bases and the J gene lost 3 bases, with 11 bases spanning the gap. In DNA, the CDR3 is TGTGCCAGCAGCCCCCCCGGAGACACTGAAGCTTTCTTT. It translates to CASSPPGDTEAFF.

The V and J genes are TRBV5-6 and TRBJ2-2; TRBD1 might be the D (5 bases). Deletions cut 0 bases from V and 2 bases from J, with 20 bases between. CDR1 is SGHDT, CDR2 YYEEEE, per germline. The CDR3 contains 19 residues. CDR3 coding DNA: TGTGCCAGCAGCTTGGCCGCCGCATCCTACGACAGAAACACCGGGGAGCTGTTTTTT. It is translated as CASSLAAASYDRNTGELFF.

This chain joins TRBV19 and TRBJ1-2, with D possibly matching TRBD1 (5 bases). Trimming pared 1 base from V and 7 bases from J, leaving 10 bases between. Germline CDR1 and CDR2: LNHDA and SQIVND (reference sequence). The CDR3 covers 13 residues. Written as DNA, the CDR3 is TGTGCCAGTAGTATAGGTACAGGATCTGGCTACACCTTC. Protein product: CASSIGTGSGYTF. Full variable domain (remainder filled in from reference TRBV19 and TRBJ1-2): DGGITQSPKYLFRKEGQNVTLSCEQNLNHDAMYWYRQDPGQGLRLIYYSQIVNDFQKGDIAEGYSVSREKKESFPLTVTSAQKNPTAFYLCASSIGTGSGYTFGSGTRLTVV.

J is TRBJ2-1 and V is TRBV7-9; unclear D gene. Between the trimmed V and J ends, which lost 1 base and 9 bases, there was a span of 16 bases. Germline assignment: CDR1 SEHNR and CDR2 FQNEAQ (reference sequence). The CDR3 contains 15 residues. CDR3 in DNA: TGTGCCAGCAGCTTAGGATCTGGGCTAGGTGGTGAGCAGTTCTTC. It is translated as CASSLGSGLGGEQFF.

The rearrangement links TRBV9 to TRBJ2-7, with no clear D. CDR3 size: 14 residues. CDR1 is SGDLS and CDR2 is YYNGEE in the germline V gene. With 3 bases removed from V and 3 bases from J, the gap between germline ends came to 13 bases. The CDR3 sequence: CASSDSTDGYEQYF. The CDR3 bases are TGTGCCAGCAGCGACTCCACTGACGGCTACGAGCAGTACTTC.

This clone was seen just once. CDR3 residues: CASSPGAGPPTILFF. In nucleotides, the CDR3 is TGTGCCAGCTCACCGGGAGCAGGGCCCCCCACCATTCTCTTTTTT. This chain links TRBV18 with TRBJ1-4; tentatively, D is TRBD1 (5 bases). The germline V and J ends were trimmed by 3 bases and 17 bases, with 25 bases remaining between them. CDR1 is KGHSH and CDR2 is LQKENI in the germline V gene. CDR3 length: 15 residues.

The gene calls are TRBV11-2 and TRBJ1-1, with 8 bases matching TRBD1. J lost 1 base, V lost 2 bases, and 0 bases had no gene match. This CDR3 is built from 14 residues. Germline V gives CDR1 SGHAT, CDR2 FQNNGV. The CDR3 region is CASSLTGGNTEAFF. The DNA for the CDR3 is TGTGCCAGCAGCTTAACAGGGGGGAACACTGAAGCTTTCTTT.

J is TRBJ2-7 and V is TRBV14, with 10 bases fitting TRBD2. The CDR3 has 16 amino acids. V dropped 5 bases and J dropped 6; count of bases not matched to a gene: 13. Looked up from germline, CDR1 is SGHDN and CDR2 is FVKESK. The CDR3 DNA sequence: TGTGCCAGCAGCTACGGACGTGCGAGCGGGAGGGGCGAGCAGTACTTC. It codes for CASSYGRASGRGEQYF.

This clone was detected only once. CDR3: CASSRAGGAYEQYF. The CDR3 nucleotides are TGTGCCAGCAGCCGGGCAGGGGGAGCCTACGAGCAGTACTTC. V gene TRBV28 combines with J gene TRBJ2-7, with TRBD1 matching over 7 bases. This CDR3 contains 14 residues. V was clipped by 6 bases and J by 2 bases; unmatched bases: 7. From germline, CDR1 is MDHEN and CDR2 SYDVKM.

The gene calls are TRBV27 and TRBJ1-2; possibly TRBD1 for D (6 bases). Germline V CDR1 and CDR2: MNHEY, SMNVEV (reference sequence). The length of the CDR3 is 16 residues. Trimming shortened V by 4 bases and J by 3 bases, and 18 bases separated the two germline ends. The CDR3 loop reads CASSWGRGRLDYGYTF. The CDR3 bases are TGTGCCAGCAGTTGGGGGAGGGGGAGATTAGACTATGGCTACACCTTC.

V is TRBV18 and J is TRBJ2-7; 7 bases agree with TRBD1. In germline, CDR1 is KGHSH, CDR2 LQKENI. This CDR3 spans 14 amino acids. V shed 4 bases, J shed 1 base, and the junction held 4 bases outside the gene matches. The DNA of the CDR3 is TGTGCCAGCTCACGGGGACAGACTTCCTACGAGCAGTACTTC. Amino acids: CASSRGQTSYEQYF. The entire variable domain, with the rest obtained from reference TRBV18 and TRBJ2-7, is as follows: NAGVMQNPRHLVRRRGQEARLRCSPMKGHSHVYWYRQLPEEGLKFMVYLQKENIIDESGMPKERFSAEFPKEGPSILRIQQVVRGDSAAYFCASSRGQTSYEQYFGPGTRLTVT.

This chain links TRBV28 with TRBJ2-7, with 8 bases matching TRBD1. With V trimmed by 6 bases and J by 3 bases, 16 bases remained unmatched. In germline, CDR1 is MDHEN, CDR2 SYDVKM. The CDR3 covers 17 residues. CDR3 residues: CASSWDRYRSWDYEQYF. Here the CDR3 DNA reads TGTGCCAGCAGCTGGGACAGGTACCGATCCTGGGACTACGAGCAGTACTTC.

V is TRBV6-5 and J is TRBJ2-3, with 9 bases lining up with TRBD1. Germline CDR1 and CDR2: MNHEY and SVGAGI. This CDR3 is built from 15 residues. Trimming cost V 5 bases and J 7 bases; bases outside gene matches: 10. In DNA, the CDR3 is TGTGCCAGCAGTAAACAGGGGGCGCATAGTAATACGCAGTATTTT. Its protein product is CASSKQGAHSNTQYF.

The chain joins TRBV7-9 to TRBJ1-5, with D perhaps TRBD1 (5 bases). Germline CDR1 SEHNR, CDR2 FQNEAQ (reference sequence). CDR3 length: 14 residues. Between the trimmed V and J ends, which lost 2 bases and 2 bases, there was a span of 7 bases. The CDR3 nucleotides read TGTGCCAGCAGCTTAATAGGGGGCAATCAGCCCCAGCATTTT. It encodes CASSLIGGNQPQHF.

This chain connects TRBV28 to TRBJ1-2; weak D call: TRBD1 (6 bases). The CDR3 is 13 residues long. Trimming took 8 bases from V and 7 from J, leaving 17 bases between them. Germline V gene data show CDR1 as MDHEN and CDR2 as SYDVKM. The chain's CDR3 is CASGNRARGGYTF. The CDR3 coding sequence is TGTGCCAGCGGAAACAGGGCGCGTGGTGGCTACACCTTC.

The CDR3 reads CASVRGTGNEKLFF. CDR3 nucleotides: TGTGCCAGCGTGCGGGGGACAGGGAATGAAAAACTGTTTTTT. The chain recombines TRBV6-1 with TRBJ1-4; 9 bases are shared with TRBD1. The J segment lost 5 bases and the V segment lost 8 bases, leaving 6 bases of the junction unmatched. Looked up from germline, CDR1 is MNHNS and CDR2 is SASEGT. The CDR3 spans 14 residues.

V is TRBV27 and J is TRBJ1-2; D may be TRBD1 (6 bases). V lost 0 bases and J lost 6, with 14 bases in between. This CDR3 is built from 15 residues. Germline CDR1 MNHEY, CDR2 SMNVEV (reference sequence). The CDR3 sequence is CASSLSGRGYNGYTF. The CDR3 DNA reads as TGTGCCAGCAGTTTATCGGGTAGGGGGTATAATGGCTACACCTTC.

This clone was observed a handful of times. This rearrangement joins TRBV28 to TRBJ1-5; D may be TRBD1 (5 bases). Germline V gives CDR1 MDHEN, CDR2 SYDVKM. The CDR3 extends over 14 amino acids. Deletions cut 2 bases from V and 7 bases from J, with 12 bases between. CDR3 in DNA: TGTGCCAGCAGTTTAGTAGGGGAAAGACAGCCCCAGCATTTT. Translated, it gives CASSLVGERQPQHF.

The chain combines TRBV7-9 with TRBJ2-3; 10 bases align to TRBD1. The germline CDR1 and CDR2 sequences are SEHNR and FQNEAQ (reference sequence). The CDR3 consists of 14 residues. J lost 5 bases, V lost 4 bases, and 3 bases had no gene match. CDR3 sequence: CASSWDRGGDTQYF. As DNA, the CDR3 is TGTGCCAGCAGCTGGGACAGGGGAGGAGATACGCAGTATTTT.

The chain recombines TRBV19 with TRBJ2-7; 7 nucleotides line up with TRBD1. The germline CDR1 and CDR2 sequences are LNHDA and SQIVND (reference sequence). J gave up 0 bases and V 2 bases, and 10 bases lay outside the gene matches. The CDR3 totals 17 residues. The CDR3 nucleotides read TGTGCCAGTAGTATAAAGGGGGCGGCGATGCACTCCTACGAGCAGTACTTC. This gives the protein CASSIKGAAMHSYEQYF.